These 15 T cell receptor beta chains originate from one sample sequenced in a study of Graves' ophthalmopathy and Graves' hyperthyroidism. RNA transcripts were the template, and TCR beta CDR3 regions were amplified from them. Following a first-round RT-PCR that used HTBI primers, a second-round multiplex PCR was carried out. Each CDR3 protein gets one entry after TCRdb re-called the multiplex PCR reads with MiXCR. The repertoire holds hundreds of thousands of distinct CDR3 sequences, with about 24% as singletons. Source material: peripheral blood. These receptors were obtained from a woman under 30 with stable Graves' hyperthyroidism. Some clones in this sample may be carry-over from other donors' samples.

Concerning this clonotype: This likely comes from a read error, as the CDR3 has no conserved phenylalanine or tryptophan at its end. The chain employs TRBV6-5 and TRBJ1-3; D gene uncertain. The CDR3 consists of 16 residues. Germline CDR1 MNHEY, CDR2 SVGAGI. The germline V and J ends were trimmed by 5 bases and 6 bases, with 20 bases remaining between them. CDR3 loop: CASSHQAGTWVNTIYV. CDR3 nucleotides: TGTGCCAGCAGTCACCAAGCAGGCACCTGGGTAAACACCATATATGTT.

Many counts were recorded for this clonotype. V usage is TRBV20-1 and J usage is TRBJ1-5; possibly TRBD1 for D (5 bases). This CDR3 spans 14 amino acids. V was trimmed by 7 bases and J by 0 bases, leaving 13 bases between them. CDR1 DFQATT and CDR2 SNEGSKA come from the germline V gene (reference sequence). The CDR3 sequence: CSVTGRNSNQPQHF. DNA of the CDR3: TGCAGTGTAACAGGCCGTAATAGCAATCAGCCCCAGCATTTT.

This clonotype was observed once. The chain carries TRBV18 and TRBJ2-5; perhaps TRBD2 as D (7 bases). The germline gives CDR1 KGHSH, CDR2 LQKENI. V was shortened by 2 bases and J by 6 bases, with 19 bases between the two germline ends. CDR3 size: 16 residues. Here the CDR3 reads CASSPIEAGARKTQYF. CDR3 bases: TGTGCCAGCTCACCAATTGAGGCGGGGGCGCGGAAGACCCAGTACTTC.

This clonotype was seen many times. This chain joins TRBV12-3 or TRBV12-4 and TRBJ2-7; 8 bases are shared with TRBD1. V lost 5 bases, J lost 4 bases, and 10 bases stayed unmatched. The CDR3 consists of 15 residues. Written as DNA, the CDR3 is TGTGCCAGCAGTCCCCCATGGACAGGGCTGTACGAGCAGTACTTC. Translated: CASSPPWTGLYEQYF.

At least ten counts were recorded for this clonotype. The J gene is TRBJ1-1, the V gene TRBV5-1; 7 bases align to TRBD1. The CDR3 extends over 13 amino acids. With V trimmed by 2 bases and J by 7 bases, 5 bases remained unmatched. Germline values: CDR1 SGHRS, CDR2 YFSETQ. This chain's CDR3 is CASSFDRDVEAFF. The CDR3 DNA is TGCGCCAGCAGCTTTGACAGGGACGTTGAAGCTTTCTTT.

The genes are TRBV6-5 and TRBJ2-2, with D maybe TRBD2 (5 bases). V shed 2 bases and J shed 2 bases, with 12 bases lying between them. The CDR3 is made up of 16 amino acids. Germline values: CDR1 MNHEY, CDR2 SVGAGI. In DNA, the CDR3 is TGTGCCAGCAGTTACGCCATGGGGAGAAACACCGGGGAGCTGTTTTTT. Its protein product is CASSYAMGRNTGELFF.

The J gene is TRBJ2-5, the V gene TRBV6-2 or TRBV6-3, with unresolved D. This CDR3 region has 14 residues. The V gene's germline CDR1 is MNHEY and CDR2 SVGEGT. With 5 bases removed from V and 5 bases from J, the gap between germline ends came to 15 bases. The CDR3 is CASSQGPIGETQYF. In DNA form, the CDR3 reads TGTGCCAGCAGTCAAGGGCCTATTGGGGAGACCCAGTACTTC.

This clonotype has ten or more counts. The chain couples TRBV11-2 to TRBJ1-2; 7 positions match TRBD1. V lost 6 bases and J lost 4; bases outside the gene matches: 8. The germline CDR1 and CDR2 sequences are SGHAT and FQNNGV. The CDR3 covers 14 residues. The CDR3 loop is CASRGDRVRYGYTF. As DNA, the CDR3 is TGTGCCAGCAGGGGAGACAGGGTTCGCTATGGCTACACCTTC.

This clonotype was seen ten or more times. Written as DNA, the CDR3 is TGTGCCAGCAGTGAGGTTAGCGGCTCCTACGAGCAGTACTTC. Protein product: CASSEVSGSYEQYF. This chain links TRBV2 with TRBJ2-7, with D possibly being TRBD2 (6 bases). V lost 3 bases, J lost 0 bases, and 9 bases lay in between. In germline, CDR1 is SNHLY, CDR2 FYNNEI. This CDR3 region has 14 residues.

The chain recombines TRBV6-1 with TRBJ2-7; maybe TRBD2 (5 bases). Germline loops: CDR1 MNHNS, CDR2 SASEGT. CDR3 size: 12 residues. Trimming shortened V by 6 bases and J by 6 bases, and 12 bases separated the two germline ends. This chain's CDR3 is CASSPPRGEQYF. The CDR3 bases are TGTGCCAGCAGCCCCCCCCGGGGCGAGCAGTACTTC.

This clonotype was counted ten times or more. The J gene is TRBJ1-1, the V gene TRBV6-2 or TRBV6-3; 10 positions agree with TRBD1. The CDR3 contains 16 residues. After removal of 6 bases from V and 1 base from J, the junction contained 8 bases not matched to a gene. Germline V lookup: CDR1 MNHEY, CDR2 SVGEGT. CDR3: CASSPRQGARNTEAFF. The CDR3 region has the DNA TGTGCCAGCAGCCCCCGACAGGGGGCGCGGAACACTGAAGCTTTCTTT.

This chain links TRBV20-1 with TRBJ1-2; D not resolved. There are 19 residues in the CDR3. V shed 0 bases and J shed 6 bases, with 29 bases lying between them. Germline assignment: CDR1 DFQATT and CDR2 SNEGSKA (reference sequence). The CDR3: CSAREAILLNSDGDHGYTF. In nucleotides, the CDR3 is TGCAGTGCTAGAGAGGCTATACTCTTAAACTCCGATGGCGATCATGGCTACACCTTC.

This clonotype was seen at least ten times. This chain links TRBV12-3 or TRBV12-4 with TRBJ1-5; 7 nucleotides agree with TRBD1. J gave up 9 bases and V 6 bases, and 5 bases lay outside the gene matches. CDR3 length: 12 amino acids. CDR3 in DNA: TGTGCCAGCAGACTGACAGGGTCGCCCCAGCATTTT. Encoded protein: CASRLTGSPQHF.

This clonotype was seen at least ten times. This chain links TRBV12-3 or TRBV12-4 with TRBJ1-1; D remains unclear. V was trimmed by 1 base and J by 1 base, leaving 7 bases between them. The CDR3 is made up of 14 amino acids. The CDR3 region has the DNA TGTGCCAGCAGTTTAGGGCAGGAGAACACTGAAGCTTTCTTT. Residues: CASSLGQENTEAFF.

This clonotype was detected a few times. The V gene is TRBV29-1, the J gene TRBJ2-5; possibly TRBD2 for D (6 bases). V lost 4 bases to trimming and J lost 6 bases, with 18 bases between them. There are 14 residues in the CDR3. CDR1 SQVTM and CDR2 ANQGSEA come from the germline V gene. CDR3 region: CSVGTPGDIQTQYF. The DNA for the CDR3 is TGCAGCGTTGGGACACCGGGGGATATACAGACCCAGTACTTC.